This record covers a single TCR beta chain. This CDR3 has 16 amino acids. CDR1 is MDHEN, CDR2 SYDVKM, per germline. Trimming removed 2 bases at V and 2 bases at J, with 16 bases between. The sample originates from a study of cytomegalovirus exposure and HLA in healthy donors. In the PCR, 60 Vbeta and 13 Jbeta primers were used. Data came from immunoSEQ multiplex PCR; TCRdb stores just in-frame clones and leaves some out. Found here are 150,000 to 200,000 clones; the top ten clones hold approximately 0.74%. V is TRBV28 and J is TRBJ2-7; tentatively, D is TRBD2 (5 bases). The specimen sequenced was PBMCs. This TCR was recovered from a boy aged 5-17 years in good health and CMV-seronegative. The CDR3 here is CASSLPLGRPTYEQYF. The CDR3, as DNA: TGTGCCAGCAGTTTACCACTAGGTAGGCCTACCTACGAGCAGTACTTC.